This entry lists 32 T cell receptor beta chains sequenced from one sample in a study of T cell clonotyping in hematopoietic cell transplantation. This table comes from immunoSEQ multiplex PCR, and its TCRdb copy is limited to in-frame clones, with some not included. The sample records some 11,000 clones, 40% to 55% being singletons. Sequencing was performed on PBMCs, taken 30 days after allogeneic stem cell transplant. These receptor sequences come from a male patient between 45 and 59 years old who had an allogeneic stem cell transplant from an unrelated donor, so the T cells may come from the graft donor. Some clones in this sample may be carry-over from other donors' samples.

The sample holds a few counts of this clone. The chain employs TRBV28 and TRBJ2-5; tentatively, D is TRBD1 or TRBD2 (5 bases each). Germline assignment: CDR1 MDHEN and CDR2 SYDVKM. Trimming shortened V by 1 base and J by 5 bases, and 14 bases separated the two germline ends. There are 15 residues in the CDR3. The CDR3 region is CASSLLGDGQETQYF. As DNA, the CDR3 is TGTGCCAGCAGTTTATTGGGGGACGGCCAGGAGACCCAGTACTTC.

The CDR3 is CASSPSGGQGYEQYF. The CDR3 bases are TGTGCCAGCAGTCCTTCCGGGGGGCAGGGCTACGAGCAGTACTTC. The rearrangement uses TRBV28 and TRBJ2-7; D possibly corresponds to TRBD2 (7 bases). The CDR3 contains 15 residues. The germline V and J ends were trimmed by 5 bases and 3 bases, with 17 bases remaining between them. Looked up from germline, CDR1 is MDHEN and CDR2 is SYDVKM.

The J gene is TRBJ2-7, the V gene TRBV2, with 7 positions matching TRBD1. The CDR3 has 14 residues. Germline CDR1 is SNHLY and CDR2 is FYNNEI. V shed 6 bases, J shed 6 bases, and the junction held 11 bases outside the gene matches. The CDR3 DNA sequence: TGTGCCAGCAGAAGGACAGGAACAGTTCGCGAGCAGTACTTC. Translated: CASRRTGTVREQYF.

This sequence joins TRBV6-6 and TRBJ1-2; possibly TRBD1 for D (5 bases). Germline values: CDR1 MNHNY, CDR2 SVGAGI (reference sequence). This CDR3 has 14 residues. V was trimmed by 4 bases and J by 7 bases, leaving 16 bases between them. CDR3 region: CASSSGTAQGGYTF. Written as DNA, the CDR3 is TGTGCCAGCAGTTCCGGGACGGCCCAGGGTGGCTACACCTTC.

V usage is TRBV7-2 and J usage is TRBJ2-7, with no clear D. CDR1 is SGHTA and CDR2 is FQGNSA in the germline V gene. CDR3 size: 14 residues. Trimming pared 5 bases from V and 2 bases from J, leaving 13 bases between. CDR3 sequence (DNA): TGTGCCAGCAGCCTGGGCGGCAATACCTACGAGCAGTACTTC. The encoded protein is CASSLGGNTYEQYF.

This chain joins TRBV25-1 and TRBJ1-2, with D hard to call. The CDR3 consists of 14 residues. Trimming took 2 bases from V and 4 from J, leaving 11 bases between them. Germline loops: CDR1 MGHDK, CDR2 SYGVNS. CDR3 region: CASSEGVSAYGYTF. The CDR3 bases are TGTGCCAGCAGTGAAGGAGTTTCAGCCTATGGCTACACCTTC.

The chain couples TRBV15 to TRBJ1-2, with unresolved D. Trimming removed 4 bases at V and 8 bases at J, with 14 bases between. Germline V gene data show CDR1 as LNHNV and CDR2 as YYDKDF (reference sequence). The CDR3 consists of 13 residues. CDR3 sequence reads: CATSIGLGWGYTF. The CDR3 DNA follows: TGTGCCACCAGCATAGGACTCGGCTGGGGCTACACCTTC. Combining the CDR3 with reference TRBV15 and TRBJ1-2 gives the whole variable domain DAMVIQNPRYQVTQFGKPVTLSCSQTLNHNVMYWYQQKSSQAPKLLFHYYDKDFNNEADTPDNFQSRRPNTSFCFLDIRSPGLGDTAMYLCATSIGLGWGYTFGSGTRLTVV.

The chain combines TRBV20-1 with TRBJ2-3; unclear D gene. Looked up from germline, CDR1 is DFQATT and CDR2 is SNEGSKA (reference sequence). V was shortened by 3 bases and J by 0 bases, with 1 base between the two germline ends. The CDR3 runs 11 residues. The CDR3 spells CSASSTDTQYF. The DNA of the CDR3 is TGCAGTGCTAGTAGCACAGATACGCAGTATTTT.

This clone came up a few times. This rearrangement joins TRBV2 to TRBJ2-1; D unclear. The germline V gene has CDR1 SNHLY and CDR2 FYNNEI. The CDR3 extends over 15 amino acids. V was trimmed by 3 bases and J by 2 bases, leaving 11 bases between them. This CDR3 reads CASSDSLNPYNEQFF. DNA for the CDR3: TGTGCCAGCAGTGACAGTTTAAACCCCTACAATGAGCAGTTCTTC.

The chain recombines TRBV5-1 with TRBJ1-2; no clear D. Germline V gene data show CDR1 as SGHRS and CDR2 as YFSETQ. The CDR3 contains 14 residues. V was shortened by 5 bases and J by 4 bases, with 15 bases between the two germline ends. In DNA, the CDR3 is TGCGCCAGCAGGCCTCCGGGAGGAATCTATGGCTACACCTTC. It codes for CASRPPGGIYGYTF.

This clone was picked up a small number of times. The chain employs TRBV28 and TRBJ1-2; 10 bases fit TRBD1. The CDR3 runs to 15 residues. Per the germline V gene, CDR1 is MDHEN and CDR2 is SYDVKM. J was trimmed by 2 bases and V by 2 bases; bases with no gene match: 2. DNA for the CDR3: TGTGCCAGCAGTTTAGGGGGACAGGGGAACTATGGCTACACCTTC. This encodes CASSLGGQGNYGYTF.

The chain links TRBV28 to TRBJ2-3; D gene unclear. The length of the CDR3 is 15 residues. V was pared by 5 bases and J by 1 base, with 13 bases between. Germline V gene data show CDR1 as MDHEN and CDR2 as SYDVKM. The CDR3 DNA reads as TGTGCCAGCAGTCCCTACCCGCTGGGCACAGATACGCAGTATTTT. Amino acid sequence: CASSPYPLGTDTQYF.

This clone is labeled medium-sized. This chain uses TRBV30 with TRBJ1-1; no reliable D call. The CDR3 totals 13 residues. Germline CDR1 is GTSNPN and CDR2 is SVGIG (reference sequence). Trimming took 5 bases from V and 2 from J, leaving 12 bases between them. CDR3 amino acids: CAWSLSPNTEAFF. CDR3 nucleotide sequence: TGTGCCTGGTCCCTTAGCCCAAACACTGAAGCTTTCTTT. Filled out from reference TRBV30 and TRBJ1-1, the complete variable domain reads SQTIHQWPATLVQPVGSPLSLECTVEGTSNPNLYWYRQAAGRGLQLLFYSVGIGQISSEVPQNLSASRPQDRQFILSSKKLLLSDSGFYLCAWSLSPNTEAFFGQGTRLTVV.

V gene TRBV13 combines with J gene TRBJ1-1; 9 bases align to TRBD1. From germline, CDR1 is PRHDT and CDR2 FYEKMQ (reference sequence). V lost 4 bases and J lost 1; bases outside the gene matches: 1. The CDR3 has 14 amino acids. The CDR3 bases are TGTGCCAGCAGCTGGGACAGGGCGAACACTGAAGCTTTCTTT. Its protein product is CASSWDRANTEAFF.

The chain employs TRBV15 and TRBJ1-5, with TRBD1 matching over 7 bases. The J segment lost 2 bases and the V segment lost 6 bases, leaving 4 bases of the junction unmatched. The germline CDR1 and CDR2 sequences are LNHNV and YYDKDF (reference sequence). This CDR3 is built from 14 residues. CDR3 coding DNA: TGTGCCACCAGATGGACAGGCGGCAATCAGCCCCAGCATTTT. Protein: CATRWTGGNQPQHF.

V and J are TRBV5-6 and TRBJ2-7; TRBD2 aligns across 9 bases. The ends lost 4 bases at V and 4 bases at J; junction bases unmatched: 6. Germline lookup yields CDR1 SGHDT and CDR2 YYEEEE. This CDR3 region has 14 residues. CDR3: CASSISGSPYEQYF. The DNA of the CDR3 is TGTGCCAGCAGCATTAGCGGGAGCCCTTACGAGCAGTACTTC. Supplemented by reference TRBV5-6 and TRBJ2-7, the full variable domain reads DAGVTQSPTHLIKTRGQQVTLRCSPKSGHDTVSWYQQALGQGPQFIFQYYEEEERQRGNFPDRFSGHQFPNYSSELNVNALLLGDSALYLCASSISGSPYEQYFGPGTRLTVT.

This clone was picked up a small number of times. The genes are TRBV6-1 and TRBJ1-2; perhaps TRBD1 as D (6 bases). The CDR3 is 18 residues long. Germline CDR1 is MNHNS and CDR2 is SASEGT. With 3 bases removed from V and 2 bases from J, the gap between germline ends came to 22 bases. This chain's CDR3 is CASSDLGQLGTVNYGYTF. In DNA form, the CDR3 reads TGTGCCAGCAGTGATCTAGGACAGCTTGGCACCGTGAACTATGGCTACACCTTC.

This clone was detected a few times. This chain uses TRBV30 with TRBJ1-2; no definite D call. V lost 7 bases and J lost 0, with 12 bases in between. Germline assignment: CDR1 GTSNPN and CDR2 SVGIG (reference sequence). The length of the CDR3 is 13 residues. The CDR3: CAFARNTNYGYTF. The DNA of the CDR3 is TGTGCCTTCGCCCGGAATACTAACTATGGCTACACCTTC. The whole variable domain, filled in from reference TRBV30 and TRBJ1-2, reads SQTIHQWPATLVQPVGSPLSLECTVEGTSNPNLYWYRQAAGRGLQLLFYSVGIGQISSEVPQNLSASRPQDRQFILSSKKLLLSDSGFYLCAFARNTNYGYTFGSGTRLTVV.

The CDR3 bases are TGTGCCAGCAGCTTGGCCGGGACAGTAGGGACTGGGGCCAACGTCCTGACTTTC. This sequence encodes CASSLAGTVGTGANVLTF. V usage is TRBV5-6 and J usage is TRBJ2-6, with 7 bases identical to TRBD1. The CDR3 is 18 residues long. V lost 0 bases, J lost 2 bases, and 8 bases stayed unmatched. Per germline, CDR1 SGHDT and CDR2 YYEEEE. Using reference TRBV5-6 and TRBJ2-6 for the parts outside the CDR3, the full variable domain is DAGVTQSPTHLIKTRGQQVTLRCSPKSGHDTVSWYQQALGQGPQFIFQYYEEEERQRGNFPDRFSGHQFPNYSSELNVNALLLGDSALYLCASSLAGTVGTGANVLTFGAGSRLTVL.

The chain couples TRBV5-6 to TRBJ2-7; TRBD2 might be the D (7 bases). From germline, CDR1 is SGHDT and CDR2 YYEEEE. The CDR3 is made up of 15 amino acids. The germline V and J ends were trimmed by 0 bases and 2 bases, with 12 bases remaining between them. DNA of the CDR3: TGTGCCAGCAGCTTGGTTGGGCGGGGGCCCTACGAGCAGTACTTC. Translated, it gives CASSLVGRGPYEQYF.

The rearrangement joins TRBV9 to TRBJ2-7; maybe TRBD1 (5 bases). With 0 bases removed from V and 6 bases from J, the gap between germline ends came to 16 bases. The germline V gene encodes CDR1 SGDLS and CDR2 YYNGEE. The CDR3 has 15 residues. CDR3 in DNA: TGTGCCAGCAGCGTAGGGTTAGGGGAAGCCATCGAGCAGTACTTC. It yields the protein CASSVGLGEAIEQYF.

V is TRBV6-5 and J is TRBJ1-6; the D is unclear. The CDR3 is 13 amino acids. The V and J ends lost 2 bases and 5 bases respectively, with 4 bases between them. CDR1 and CDR2 (germline): MNHEY, SVGAGI. The CDR3 DNA reads TGTGCCAGCAGTTACAGGGATAATTCACCCCTCCACTTT. Residues: CASSYRDNSPLHF.

The J gene is TRBJ2-7, the V gene TRBV5-4; TRBD2 matches at 13 bases. V lost 3 bases to trimming and J lost 7 bases; unmatched junction nucleotides: 10. Germline values: CDR1 SGHNT, CDR2 YYREEE (reference sequence). The CDR3 runs to 16 residues. Written as DNA, the CDR3 is TGTGCCAGCAGCTCGACCCCCTCGGGACTAGCGGGGGAGCAGTACTTC. This gives the protein CASSSTPSGLAGEQYF.

The chain links TRBV7-2 to TRBJ1-1; D is unresolved. V lost 3 bases and J lost 6, with 11 bases in between. The length of the CDR3 is 13 residues. Germline loops: CDR1 SGHTA, CDR2 FQGNSA. The CDR3 DNA reads as TGTGCCAGCAGCTTTGCAGACGGCTCTGAAGCTTTCTTT. Its translation: CASSFADGSEAFF.

The chain is built from TRBV6-8 and TRBJ1-2; D is possibly TRBD1 (5 bases). V lost 8 bases and J lost 6, with 10 bases in between. The germline V gene encodes CDR1 MNHGY and CDR2 SAAAGT. The CDR3 covers 11 residues. CDR3 DNA sequence: TGTGCCAGCTCCGGGACCGATGGCTACACCTTC. Protein sequence: CASSGTDGYTF.

This chain joins TRBV29-1 and TRBJ2-5; 7 bases are a match to TRBD1. V gave up 4 bases and J gave up 5 bases; unmatched junction bases: 7. Germline lookup yields CDR1 SQVTM and CDR2 ANQGSEA. The CDR3 has 13 residues. CDR3 protein: CSVAGQSGETQYF. Here the CDR3 DNA reads TGCAGCGTTGCGGGACAGTCAGGGGAGACCCAGTACTTC. Based on the CDR3 plus reference TRBV29-1 and TRBJ2-5, the full variable domain is SAVISQKPSRDICQRGTSLTIQCQVDSQVTMMFWYRQQPGQSLTLIATANQGSEATYESGFVIDKFPISRPNLTFSTLTVSNMSPEDSSIYLCSVAGQSGETQYFGPGTRLLVL.

On this clone: The junction departs from germline at one end; a sequencing error may be responsible. CDR3 in DNA: TGTGCCTGGAGTACAATAAAGGGTCAGAGAGGCTTT. Protein product: CAWSTIKGQRGF. V gene TRBV30 combines with J gene TRBJ1-1, with D hard to call. The CDR3 length is 12 residues. The germline CDR1 and CDR2 sequences are GTSNPN and SVGIG (reference sequence).

The gene calls are TRBV6-5 and TRBJ1-1; D is ambiguous. The CDR3 is 14 residues long. Germline V gene data show CDR1 as MNHEY and CDR2 as SVGAGI. V lost 0 bases to trimming and J lost 1 base, with 6 bases between them. CDR3 coding DNA: TGTGCCAGCAGTTACTCTTGGCAGAACACTGAAGCTTTCTTT. It specifies CASSYSWQNTEAFF.

The genes are TRBV6-1 and TRBJ2-2, with 10 bases identical to TRBD2. This CDR3 has 15 residues. Germline CDR1 and CDR2: MNHNS and SASEGT. The trim removed 2 bases at V and 3 bases at J, leaving 0 bases unmatched. The CDR3 here is CASSESGGDTGELFF. DNA of the CDR3: TGTGCCAGCAGTGAAAGCGGGGGGGACACCGGGGAGCTGTTTTTT.

This chain joins TRBV29-1 and TRBJ2-3; a possible D gene is TRBD1 (5 bases). CDR1 is SQVTM and CDR2 is ANQGSEA in the germline V gene. The CDR3 is 13 residues long. Trimming took off 7 bases at V and 2 bases at J, with 13 bases between the two ends. CDR3 protein: CSAKQGFTDTQYF. The CDR3 DNA sequence: TGCAGCGCGAAGCAGGGTTTCACAGATACGCAGTATTTT.

This sequence joins TRBV11-1 and TRBJ1-5, with D perhaps TRBD1 (5 bases). With 5 bases removed from V and 2 bases from J, the gap between germline ends came to 13 bases. The CDR3 length is 15 residues. CDR1 and CDR2 from the germline V gene are SGHAT and FQDESV (reference sequence). CDR3 coding DNA: TGTGCCAGCAGCCCCAGAGGGGCGGGCAATCAGCCCCAGCATTTT. Translation: CASSPRGAGNQPQHF.

The gene calls are TRBV2 and TRBJ1-2; possible D gene TRBD1, 5 bases. The length of the CDR3 is 16 residues. The V gene's germline CDR1 is SNHLY and CDR2 FYNNEI. V dropped 4 bases and J dropped 4 bases, with 19 bases sitting between them. In DNA form, the CDR3 reads TGTGCCAGCAGTGTCCGCAATGGGGGATCTGCCTATGGCTACACCTTC. Amino acids: CASSVRNGGSAYGYTF.